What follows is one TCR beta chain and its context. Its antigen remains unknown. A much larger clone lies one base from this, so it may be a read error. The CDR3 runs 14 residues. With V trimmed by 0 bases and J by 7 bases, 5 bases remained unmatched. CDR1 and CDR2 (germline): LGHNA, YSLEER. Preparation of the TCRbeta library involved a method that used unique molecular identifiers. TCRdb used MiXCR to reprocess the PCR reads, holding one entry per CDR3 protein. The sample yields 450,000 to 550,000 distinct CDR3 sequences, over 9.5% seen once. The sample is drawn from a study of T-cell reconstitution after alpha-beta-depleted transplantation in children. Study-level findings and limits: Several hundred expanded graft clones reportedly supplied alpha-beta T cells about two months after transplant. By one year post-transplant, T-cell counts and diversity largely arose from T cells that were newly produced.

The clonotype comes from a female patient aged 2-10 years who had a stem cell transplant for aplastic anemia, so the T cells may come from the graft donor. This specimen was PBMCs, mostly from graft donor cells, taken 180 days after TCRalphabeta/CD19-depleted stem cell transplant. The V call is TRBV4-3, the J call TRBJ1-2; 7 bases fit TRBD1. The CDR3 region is CASSQEAGGSGYTF. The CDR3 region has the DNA TGCGCCAGCAGCCAAGAGGCAGGGGGAAGTGGCTACACCTTC.